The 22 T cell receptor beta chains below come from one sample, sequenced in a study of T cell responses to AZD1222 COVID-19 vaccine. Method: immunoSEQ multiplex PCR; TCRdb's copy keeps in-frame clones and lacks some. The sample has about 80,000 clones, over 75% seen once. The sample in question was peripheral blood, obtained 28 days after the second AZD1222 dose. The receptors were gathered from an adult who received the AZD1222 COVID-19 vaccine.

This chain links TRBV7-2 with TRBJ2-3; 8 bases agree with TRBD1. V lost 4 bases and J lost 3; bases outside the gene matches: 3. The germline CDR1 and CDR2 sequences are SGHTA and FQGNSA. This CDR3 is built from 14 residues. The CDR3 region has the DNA TGTGCCAGCAGCTCCCGGACAGGGACAGATACGCAGTATTTT. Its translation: CASSSRTGTDTQYF.

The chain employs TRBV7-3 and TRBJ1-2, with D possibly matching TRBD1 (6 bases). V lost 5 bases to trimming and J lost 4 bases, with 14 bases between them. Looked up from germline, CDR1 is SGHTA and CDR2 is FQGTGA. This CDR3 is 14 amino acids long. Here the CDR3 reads CASSPQTGSYGYTF. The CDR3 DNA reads TGTGCCAGCAGCCCTCAGACAGGATCCTATGGCTACACCTTC.

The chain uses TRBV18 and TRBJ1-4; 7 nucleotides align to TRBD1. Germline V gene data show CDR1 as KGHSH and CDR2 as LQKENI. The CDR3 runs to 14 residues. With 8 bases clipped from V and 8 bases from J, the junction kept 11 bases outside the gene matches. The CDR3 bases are TGTGCCAGCAGCCACGACAGGGAGACCGAAAAACTGTTTTTT. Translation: CASSHDRETEKLFF.

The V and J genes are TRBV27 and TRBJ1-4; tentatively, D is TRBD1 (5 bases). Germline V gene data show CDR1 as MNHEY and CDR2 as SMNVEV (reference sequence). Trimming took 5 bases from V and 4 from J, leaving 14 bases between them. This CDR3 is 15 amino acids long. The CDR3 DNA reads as TGTGCCAGCAGTGGCTCGGGACGGCGTAATGAAAAACTGTTTTTT. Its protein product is CASSGSGRRNEKLFF.

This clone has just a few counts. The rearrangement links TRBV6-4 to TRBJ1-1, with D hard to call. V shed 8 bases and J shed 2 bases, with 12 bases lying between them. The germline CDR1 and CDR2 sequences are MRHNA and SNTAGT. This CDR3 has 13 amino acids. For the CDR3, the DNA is TGTGCCAGCGCCCGGGAATCAAACACTGAAGCTTTCTTT. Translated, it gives CASARESNTEAFF.

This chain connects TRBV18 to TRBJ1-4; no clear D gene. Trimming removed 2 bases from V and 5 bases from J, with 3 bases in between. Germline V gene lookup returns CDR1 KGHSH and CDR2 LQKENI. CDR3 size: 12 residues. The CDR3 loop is CASSPENEKLFF. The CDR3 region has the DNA TGTGCCAGCTCACCAGAGAATGAAAAACTGTTTTTT.

CDR3 sequence (DNA): TGTGCCAGCAGCTTAGATCGGGGGGTCAGGACTGAAGCTTTCTTT. Translating gives CASSLDRGVRTEAFF. J is TRBJ1-1 and V is TRBV11-1; D is perhaps TRBD1 (5 bases). CDR1 SGHAT and CDR2 FQDESV come from the germline V gene (reference sequence). Trimming removed 1 base at V and 5 bases at J, with 14 bases between. The length of the CDR3 is 15 residues.

The CDR3 reads CASSLVVGYEQYF. The DNA for the CDR3 is TGTGCCAGCAGCTTAGTGGTGGGTTACGAGCAGTACTTC. The chain couples TRBV11-2 to TRBJ2-7; D uncertain. The CDR3 spans 13 residues. V lost 1 base and J lost 4, with 8 bases in between. Germline V gene data show CDR1 as SGHAT and CDR2 as FQNNGV.

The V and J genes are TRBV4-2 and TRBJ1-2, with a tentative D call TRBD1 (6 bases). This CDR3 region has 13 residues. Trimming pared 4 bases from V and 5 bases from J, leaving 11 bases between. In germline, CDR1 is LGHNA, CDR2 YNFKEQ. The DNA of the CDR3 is TGTGCCAGCAGCCGGGACACCTCATATGGCTACACCTTC. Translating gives CASSRDTSYGYTF.

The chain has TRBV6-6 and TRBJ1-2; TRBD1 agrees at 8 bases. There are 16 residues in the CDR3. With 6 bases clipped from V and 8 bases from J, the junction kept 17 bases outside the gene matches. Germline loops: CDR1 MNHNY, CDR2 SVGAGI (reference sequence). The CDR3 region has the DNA TGTGCCAGCAGACAGAGCCGGGACAGGCCCCTCAAGGGCTACACCTTC. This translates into CASRQSRDRPLKGYTF.

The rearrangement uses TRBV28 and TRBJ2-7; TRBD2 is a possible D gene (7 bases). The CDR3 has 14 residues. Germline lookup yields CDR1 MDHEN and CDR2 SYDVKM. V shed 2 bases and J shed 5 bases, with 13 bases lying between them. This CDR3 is CASSLRGAANEQYF. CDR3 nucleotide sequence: TGTGCCAGCAGTTTACGGGGGGCAGCGAACGAGCAGTACTTC.

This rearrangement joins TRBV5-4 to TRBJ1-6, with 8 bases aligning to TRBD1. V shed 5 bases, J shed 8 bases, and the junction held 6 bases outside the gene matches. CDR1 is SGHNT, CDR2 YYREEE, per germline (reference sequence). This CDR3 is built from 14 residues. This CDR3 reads CASRPRGLDSPLHF. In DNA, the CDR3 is TGTGCCAGCAGACCCAGGGGGCTGGATTCACCCCTCCACTTT.

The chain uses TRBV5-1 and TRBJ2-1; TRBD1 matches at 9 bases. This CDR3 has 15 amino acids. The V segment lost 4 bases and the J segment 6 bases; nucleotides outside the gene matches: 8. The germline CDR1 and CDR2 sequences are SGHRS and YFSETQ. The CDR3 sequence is CASSNRDRVSNEQFF. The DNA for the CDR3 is TGCGCCAGCAGCAACCGGGACAGGGTCTCCAATGAGCAGTTCTTC. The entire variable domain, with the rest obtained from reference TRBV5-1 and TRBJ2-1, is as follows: KAGVTQTPRYLIKTRGQQVTLSCSPISGHRSVSWYQQTPGQGLQFLFEYFSETQRNKGNFPGRFSGRQFSNSRSEMNVSTLELGDSALYLCASSNRDRVSNEQFFGPGTRLTVL.

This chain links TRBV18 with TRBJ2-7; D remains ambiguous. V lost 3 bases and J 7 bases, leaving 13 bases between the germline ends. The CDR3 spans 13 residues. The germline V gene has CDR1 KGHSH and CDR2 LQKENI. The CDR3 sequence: CASSPRGTAEQYF. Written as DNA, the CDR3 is TGTGCCAGCTCACCCCGAGGCACGGCGGAGCAGTACTTC. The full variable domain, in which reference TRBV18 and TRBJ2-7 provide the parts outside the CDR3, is NAGVMQNPRHLVRRRGQEARLRCSPMKGHSHVYWYRQLPEEGLKFMVYLQKENIIDESGMPKERFSAEFPKEGPSILRIQQVVRGDSAAYFCASSPRGTAEQYFGPGTRLTVT.

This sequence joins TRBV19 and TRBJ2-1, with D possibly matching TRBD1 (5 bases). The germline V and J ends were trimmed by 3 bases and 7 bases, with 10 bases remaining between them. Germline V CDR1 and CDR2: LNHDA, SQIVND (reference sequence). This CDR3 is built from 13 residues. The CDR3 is CASSISRANEQFF. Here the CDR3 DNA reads TGTGCCAGTAGTATCTCCAGGGCAAATGAGCAGTTCTTC.

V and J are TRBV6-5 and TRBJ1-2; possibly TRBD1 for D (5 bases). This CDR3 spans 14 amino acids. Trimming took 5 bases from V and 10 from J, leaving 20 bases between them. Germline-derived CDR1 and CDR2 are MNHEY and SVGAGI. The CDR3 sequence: CASSLDSALGDYTF. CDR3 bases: TGTGCCAGCAGTCTAGACTCGGCCCTAGGGGACTACACCTTC.

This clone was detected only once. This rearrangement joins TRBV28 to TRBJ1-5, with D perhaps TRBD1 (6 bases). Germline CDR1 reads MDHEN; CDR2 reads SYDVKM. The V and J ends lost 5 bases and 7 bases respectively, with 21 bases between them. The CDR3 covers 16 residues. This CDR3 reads CASSQLTGGARQPQHF. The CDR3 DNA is TGTGCCAGCAGTCAACTTACGGGGGGCGCGAGACAGCCCCAGCATTTT.

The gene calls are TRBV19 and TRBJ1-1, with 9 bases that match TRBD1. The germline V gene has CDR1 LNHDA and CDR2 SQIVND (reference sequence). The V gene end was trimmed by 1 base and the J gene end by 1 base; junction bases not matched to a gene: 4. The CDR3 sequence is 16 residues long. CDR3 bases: TGTGCCAGTAGTATAGGTTGGACAGGGGCGAACACTGAAGCTTTCTTT. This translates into CASSIGWTGANTEAFF. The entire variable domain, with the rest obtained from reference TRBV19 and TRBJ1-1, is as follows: DGGITQSPKYLFRKEGQNVTLSCEQNLNHDAMYWYRQDPGQGLRLIYYSQIVNDFQKGDIAEGYSVSREKKESFPLTVTSAQKNPTAFYLCASSIGWTGANTEAFFGQGTRLTVV.

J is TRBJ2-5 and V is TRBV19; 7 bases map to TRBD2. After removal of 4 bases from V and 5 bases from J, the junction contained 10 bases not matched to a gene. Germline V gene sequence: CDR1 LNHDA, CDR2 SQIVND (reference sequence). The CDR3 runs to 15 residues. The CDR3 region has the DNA TGTGCCAGTAGTAGTCGGGGGACCGGGGGGGAGACCCAGTACTTC. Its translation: CASSSRGTGGETQYF.

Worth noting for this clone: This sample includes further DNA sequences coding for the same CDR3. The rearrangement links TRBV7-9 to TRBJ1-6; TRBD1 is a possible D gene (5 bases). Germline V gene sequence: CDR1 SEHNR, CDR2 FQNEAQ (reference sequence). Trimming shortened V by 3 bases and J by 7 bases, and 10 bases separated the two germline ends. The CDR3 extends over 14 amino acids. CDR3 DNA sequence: TGTGCCAGCAGCTTCGGCAGGGAGAATTCACCCCTCCACTTT. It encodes CASSFGRENSPLHF.

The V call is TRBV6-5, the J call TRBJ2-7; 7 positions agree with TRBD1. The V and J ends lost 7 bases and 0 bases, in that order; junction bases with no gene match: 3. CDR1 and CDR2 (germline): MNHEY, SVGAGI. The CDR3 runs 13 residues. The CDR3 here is CASIRDSSYEQYF. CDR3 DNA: TGTGCCAGCATCCGGGACAGCTCCTACGAGCAGTACTTC.

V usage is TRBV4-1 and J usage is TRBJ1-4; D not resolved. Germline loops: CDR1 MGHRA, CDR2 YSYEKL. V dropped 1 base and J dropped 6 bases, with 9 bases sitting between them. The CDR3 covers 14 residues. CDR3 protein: CASSQVRAHEKLFF. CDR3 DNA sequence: TGCGCCAGCAGCCAAGTGAGGGCTCATGAAAAACTGTTTTTT.